This paragraph reports one T cell receptor (beta chain). Its target is unknown. This record comes from a study of a mutant IDH1 vaccine in newly diagnosed glioma. Study-wide points: Pseudoprogression appears to have had no connection to changes in top peripheral T cell clonotypes.

Stated time point: week 35, safety follow-up. Each dose of the vaccine consisted of 300 ug of mutant IDH1 20-mer peptide, with topical imiquimod. The CDR3 extends over 14 amino acids. V lost 4 bases to trimming and J lost 2 bases, with 12 bases between them. The germline V gene encodes CDR1 SNHLY and CDR2 FYNNEI. Assay: immunoSEQ multiplex PCR; the TCRdb copy retains only in-frame clones and omits some. The sample lists over 35,000 clones; 65% to 90% were seen once. The source is a woman between 45 and 65 years old with glioma. This chain uses TRBV2 with TRBJ2-7, with D unclear. Sequences were derived from PBMCs, sampled from a glioma patient whose treatment included an IDH1 peptide vaccine. The CDR3 here is CASSARVAPYEQYF. In nucleotides, the CDR3 is TGTGCCAGCAGTGCTAGGGTAGCCCCCTACGAGCAGTACTTC.